This entry lists 30 T cell receptor beta chains sequenced from one sample in a study of T cell responses to AZD1222 COVID-19 vaccine. The table came from immunoSEQ multiplex PCR; TCRdb's copy has only in-frame clones and leaves some out. The table includes 150,000 or so clones, just over 90% detected once. The sequences come from peripheral blood, collected 28 days after the second AZD1222 dose. All receptors derive from an adult who received the AZD1222 COVID-19 vaccine.

The V call is TRBV7-9, the J call TRBJ2-5; 8 positions agree with TRBD1. The CDR3 loop spans 15 amino acids. Per germline, CDR1 SEHNR and CDR2 FQNEAQ (reference sequence). The V gene end was trimmed by 4 bases and the J gene end by 3 bases; junction bases not matched to a gene: 7. Written as DNA, the CDR3 is TGTGCCAGCAGCTCAGCAGGGGGCGGGGAAGAGACCCAGTACTTC. This translates into CASSSAGGGEETQYF.

The V and J genes are TRBV5-4 and TRBJ2-2, with 15 bases fitting TRBD2. Germline V lookup: CDR1 SGHNT, CDR2 YYREEE (reference sequence). The CDR3 has 17 amino acids. With 4 bases clipped from V and 1 base from J, the junction kept 2 bases outside the gene matches. CDR3 DNA: TGTGCCAGCAGCAGGGGACTAGCGGGGGGGAACACCGGGGAGCTGTTTTTT. Translated: CASSRGLAGGNTGELFF.

This chain joins TRBV15 and TRBJ1-1; TRBD1 is a possible D gene (5 bases). Germline V gene data show CDR1 as LNHNV and CDR2 as YYDKDF (reference sequence). The V gene lost 3 bases and the J gene lost 3 bases, with 14 bases spanning the gap. This CDR3 has 15 residues. The DNA of the CDR3 is TGTGCCACCAGCAGCCGGGACGGAATTCACACTGAAGCTTTCTTT. Encoded protein: CATSSRDGIHTEAFF.

This chain joins TRBV3-1 (or the pseudogene TRBV3-2) and TRBJ1-5; 10 nucleotides match TRBD1. Losses at the gene ends were 4 bases for V and 4 bases for J; bases not matched to a gene: 16. This CDR3 comprises 19 residues. Germline CDR1 is LGHDT and CDR2 is YNNKEL (reference sequence). The CDR3 region is CASSPEPGQGWAGNQPQHF. The CDR3 nucleotides read TGTGCCAGCAGCCCTGAACCGGGACAGGGGTGGGCTGGGAATCAGCCCCAGCATTTT.

The CDR3 DNA reads TGTGCCAGCAGGGGCGGGACAGGGGGTTTTGATGGCTACACCTTC. Its protein product is CASRGGTGGFDGYTF. V is TRBV2 and J is TRBJ1-2, with 11 bases fitting TRBD1. The CDR3 extends over 15 amino acids. From germline, CDR1 is SNHLY and CDR2 FYNNEI. V dropped 6 bases and J dropped 6; count of bases not matched to a gene: 9.

This chain uses TRBV7-9 with TRBJ1-2, with 7 bases aligning to TRBD1. The CDR3 consists of 15 residues. Trimming removed 2 bases from V and 4 bases from J; junction bases left unmatched: 7. Germline V gene sequence: CDR1 SEHNR, CDR2 FQNEAQ (reference sequence). This CDR3 is CASSLRTGDTYGYTF. DNA for the CDR3: TGTGCCAGCAGCTTACGGACAGGAGACACCTATGGCTACACCTTC.

This chain joins TRBV19 and TRBJ1-2; TRBD1 agrees at 8 bases. The CDR3 has 15 residues. Germline V gene lookup returns CDR1 LNHDA and CDR2 SQIVND (reference sequence). J lost 3 bases, V lost 3 bases, and 6 bases had no gene match. The CDR3 is CASSISATGDYGYTF. CDR3 in DNA: TGTGCCAGTAGTATTTCGGCGACAGGGGACTATGGCTACACCTTC.

The chain recombines TRBV19 with TRBJ2-3; tentative D call: TRBD1 (6 bases). Trimming took off 7 bases at V and 6 bases at J, with 20 bases between the two ends. CDR1 is LNHDA and CDR2 is SQIVND in the germline V gene (reference sequence). The CDR3 loop spans 15 amino acids. In DNA, the CDR3 is TGTGCCAGTAAGATTTGGGACCTAGGGGGTGATACGCAGTATTTT. Translating it yields CASKIWDLGGDTQYF. Drawing the rest from reference TRBV19 and TRBJ2-3, the complete variable domain is DGGITQSPKYLFRKEGQNVTLSCEQNLNHDAMYWYRQDPGQGLRLIYYSQIVNDFQKGDIAEGYSVSREKKESFPLTVTSAQKNPTAFYLCASKIWDLGGDTQYFGPGTRLTVL.

This rearrangement joins TRBV6-5 to TRBJ2-7, with 9 nucleotides matching TRBD1. Trimming took 5 bases from V and 5 from J; bases not matched to a gene: 7. There are 14 residues in the CDR3. CDR1 and CDR2 (germline): MNHEY, SVGAGI. CDR3 region: CASSPGTGKNEQYF. In DNA form, the CDR3 reads TGTGCCAGCAGTCCCGGGACAGGGAAAAACGAGCAGTACTTC.

The gene calls are TRBV7-2 and TRBJ2-2; D is undetermined. Germline V gene sequence: CDR1 SGHTA, CDR2 FQGNSA. V lost 3 bases to trimming and J lost 3 bases, with 11 bases between them. This CDR3 spans 15 amino acids. The CDR3 loop is CASSFVQSYTGELFF. The DNA for the CDR3 is TGTGCCAGCAGCTTCGTACAGTCCTACACCGGGGAGCTGTTTTTT.

The V call is TRBV27, the J call TRBJ2-1; D not resolved. Germline V CDR1 and CDR2: MNHEY, SMNVEV (reference sequence). This CDR3 spans 13 amino acids. The V gene lost 6 bases and the J gene lost 6 bases, with 12 bases spanning the gap. CDR3 residues: CASRYGRLNEQFF. The CDR3 DNA reads as TGTGCCAGCAGATACGGACGGCTCAATGAGCAGTTCTTC.

This clone was observed many times. The chain uses TRBV3-1 (or the pseudogene TRBV3-2) and TRBJ1-2; D unclear. The germline V gene has CDR1 LGHDT and CDR2 YNNKEL (reference sequence). The V gene lost 6 bases and the J gene lost 5 bases, with 13 bases spanning the gap. CDR3 length: 13 amino acids. The CDR3 bases are TGTGCCAGCAGGCCGGGTTCCCGGTATGGCTACACCTTC. Translated, it gives CASRPGSRYGYTF.

The genes are TRBV11-2 and TRBJ2-5, with a weak D call TRBD2 (6 bases). CDR1 is SGHAT and CDR2 is FQNNGV in the germline V gene. V shed 4 bases and J shed 1 base, with 22 bases lying between them. The CDR3 contains 18 residues. The CDR3 reads CASSSTTLSAGSQETQYF. The CDR3 nucleotides read TGTGCCAGCAGCTCCACCACACTGAGCGCGGGATCCCAAGAGACCCAGTACTTC.

The chain couples TRBV18 to TRBJ1-1; TRBD1 might be the D (5 bases). Germline lookup yields CDR1 KGHSH and CDR2 LQKENI. The germline V and J ends were trimmed by 1 base and 8 bases, with 11 bases remaining between them. This CDR3 has 13 residues. This chain's CDR3 is CASSPQGTSEAFF. Written as DNA, the CDR3 is TGTGCCAGCTCACCACAGGGGACGTCGGAAGCTTTCTTT.

The chain recombines TRBV11-3 with TRBJ1-6; D is unclear. This CDR3 comprises 13 residues. Germline assignment: CDR1 SGHNT and CDR2 YENEEA. V shed 5 bases and J shed 8 bases, with 10 bases lying between them. The CDR3 sequence is CASSLDRDSPLHF. In DNA form, the CDR3 reads TGTGCCAGCAGCCTGGATCGGGATTCACCCCTCCACTTT.

The chain employs TRBV7-6 and TRBJ1-4, with TRBD1 identical over 7 bases. The CDR3 consists of 14 residues. With 4 bases clipped from V and 8 bases from J, the junction kept 7 bases outside the gene matches. Germline V gene data show CDR1 as SGHVS and CDR2 as FNYEAQ. The CDR3 protein is CASSSTGTEEKLFF. The CDR3 nucleotides are TGTGCCAGCAGCTCAACCGGGACAGAGGAAAAACTGTTTTTT.

This clone was picked up one time. CDR3 sequence: CASSEASGAGEQYF. The CDR3 DNA reads TGTGCCAGCAGTGAAGCGTCAGGGGCTGGCGAGCAGTACTTC. The gene calls are TRBV6-1 and TRBJ2-7; D possibly corresponds to TRBD1 (6 bases). V was cut by 0 bases and J by 6 bases, with 12 bases left in between. Germline values: CDR1 MNHNS, CDR2 SASEGT. The CDR3 has 14 amino acids.

The chain links TRBV29-1 to TRBJ2-1; 8 bases are a match to TRBD1. This CDR3 has 15 residues. J gave up 3 bases and V 6 bases, and 10 bases lay outside the gene matches. CDR1 and CDR2 from the germline V gene are SQVTM and ANQGSEA. CDR3 amino acids: CSVETGATVYNEQFF. In DNA, the CDR3 is TGCAGCGTAGAGACAGGGGCTACTGTCTACAATGAGCAGTTCTTC.

This chain joins TRBV7-6 and TRBJ2-7; 9 bases match TRBD2. The J segment lost 5 bases and the V segment lost 5 bases, leaving 4 bases of the junction unmatched. The CDR3 covers 13 residues. Germline CDR1 is SGHVS and CDR2 is FNYEAQ. Here the CDR3 DNA reads TGTGCCAGCAGCCCGGGACTAGCCCACGAGCAGTACTTC. Encoded protein: CASSPGLAHEQYF.

The chain carries TRBV29-1 and TRBJ2-3, with D possibly matching TRBD2 (6 bases). Trimming cost V 0 bases and J 2 bases, with 15 bases left between them. Germline CDR1 reads SQVTM; CDR2 reads ANQGSEA. The CDR3 spans 16 residues. The CDR3: CSVEDVGTSYTDTQYF. CDR3 nucleotide sequence: TGCAGCGTTGAAGATGTGGGGACTTCCTACACAGATACGCAGTATTTT.

The rearrangement uses TRBV19 and TRBJ2-1, with no clear D. V was pared by 6 bases and J by 7 bases, with 10 bases between. Germline CDR1 and CDR2: LNHDA and SQIVND (reference sequence). The CDR3 sequence is 12 residues long. This chain's CDR3 is CASSLFSNEQFF. The CDR3 DNA reads TGTGCCAGTAGCTTGTTTTCGAATGAGCAGTTCTTC. Looking up the rest from reference TRBV19 and TRBJ2-1 gives the full variable domain: DGGITQSPKYLFRKEGQNVTLSCEQNLNHDAMYWYRQDPGQGLRLIYYSQIVNDFQKGDIAEGYSVSREKKESFPLTVTSAQKNPTAFYLCASSLFSNEQFFGPGTRLTVL.

This clone was seen a single time. The chain is built from TRBV18 and TRBJ2-5, with D perhaps matching TRBD1 (5 bases). V was clipped by 3 bases and J by 2 bases, with 7 bases between them. Per the germline V gene, CDR1 is KGHSH and CDR2 is LQKENI. The CDR3 runs 13 residues. DNA for the CDR3: TGTGCCAGCTCACCGCAGGGACAAGAGACCCAGTACTTC. This encodes CASSPQGQETQYF.

The V and J genes are TRBV2 and TRBJ2-2; D is perhaps TRBD2 (6 bases). The CDR3 is made up of 14 amino acids. From germline, CDR1 is SNHLY and CDR2 FYNNEI. With 5 bases removed from V and 7 bases from J, the gap between germline ends came to 14 bases. This CDR3 is CASSLAVVGGELFF. CDR3 sequence (DNA): TGTGCCAGCAGTTTAGCGGTAGTAGGCGGGGAGCTGTTTTTT.

The DNA of the CDR3 is TGTGCCAGCAGTTTATCACCGGGACTAGCGGGGGAGCAGTTCTTC. It is translated as CASSLSPGLAGEQFF. This rearrangement joins TRBV27 to TRBJ2-1; 13 bases agree with TRBD2. The V gene's germline CDR1 is MNHEY and CDR2 SMNVEV (reference sequence). The V segment lost 0 bases and the J segment 10 bases; nucleotides outside the gene matches: 3. CDR3 length: 15 amino acids.

V and J are TRBV2 and TRBJ1-1; TRBD1 agrees at 11 bases. CDR1 is SNHLY and CDR2 is FYNNEI in the germline V gene. Losses at the gene ends were 11 bases for V and 5 bases for J; bases not matched to a gene: 4. The CDR3 length is 12 residues. CDR3 nucleotides: TGTGCCGGACAGGGGGCCAGGACTGAAGCTTTCTTT. Translating gives CAGQGARTEAFF.

The V and J genes are TRBV5-4 and TRBJ2-5; possible D gene TRBD1, 5 bases. V was shortened by 2 bases and J by 2 bases, with 10 bases between the two germline ends. Germline CDR1 and CDR2: SGHNT and YYREEE (reference sequence). The CDR3 length is 14 residues. The CDR3 protein is CASSFLSGQETQYF. CDR3 bases: TGTGCCAGCAGCTTCCTGTCAGGGCAAGAGACCCAGTACTTC.

The chain links TRBV20-1 to TRBJ2-5; 8 positions match TRBD2. Germline V CDR1 and CDR2: DFQATT, SNEGSKA (reference sequence). J lost 3 bases, V lost 3 bases, and 9 bases had no gene match. This CDR3 is 15 amino acids long. The CDR3 nucleotides read TGCAGTGCTAGTCCAACCCCAGCGGGAGAAGAGACCCAGTACTTC. It yields the protein CSASPTPAGEETQYF.

This chain connects TRBV6-5 to TRBJ1-1; 9 nucleotides match TRBD1. The CDR3 length is 15 residues. With V trimmed by 9 bases and J by 6 bases, 14 bases remained unmatched. In germline, CDR1 is MNHEY, CDR2 SVGAGI. DNA of the CDR3: TGTGCCAGTTCACAGGGGGCGCGGGGATCTCCTGAAGCTTTCTTT. Amino acids: CASSQGARGSPEAFF.

This rearrangement joins TRBV7-2 to TRBJ2-1; 8 positions match TRBD2. This CDR3 is 17 amino acids long. Germline V gene sequence: CDR1 SGHTA, CDR2 FQGNSA. Trimming took 3 bases from V and 7 from J; bases not matched to a gene: 14. Written as DNA, the CDR3 is TGTGCCAGCAGCTTCTACGGGACTAGGGAAACACATAATGAGCAGTTCTTC. It codes for CASSFYGTRETHNEQFF.

This chain connects TRBV19 to TRBJ1-5; D remains unclear. From germline, CDR1 is LNHDA and CDR2 SQIVND (reference sequence). The CDR3 extends over 12 amino acids. V was clipped by 1 base and J by 4 bases, with 2 bases between them. DNA for the CDR3: TGTGCCAGTAGTATAGCAAATCAGCCCCAGCATTTT. Translated: CASSIANQPQHF.